The 30 T cell receptor beta chains below all came from one sample that was sequenced in a study of blood T cell repertoires in COVID-19. This table comes from immunoSEQ multiplex PCR, and its TCRdb copy is limited to in-frame clones, with some not included. In the table there are tens of thousands of clones, 80% to 90% of which are singletons. Sequencing was done on a sample of peripheral blood. Every receptor here comes from a woman aged 50 to 60 with active COVID-19.

The V gene is TRBV2, the J gene TRBJ2-5; 7 bases fit TRBD1. This CDR3 contains 14 residues. CDR1 and CDR2 from the germline V gene are SNHLY and FYNNEI. V lost 6 bases to trimming and J lost 5 bases; unmatched junction nucleotides: 9. The CDR3 sequence is CASRRQGAVETQYF. In DNA form, the CDR3 reads TGTGCCAGCAGGAGACAGGGTGCGGTCGAGACCCAGTACTTC.

Here the CDR3 DNA reads TGTGCCAGCAGCCCAACGAGGGCGGGAGTCAATGAAAAACTGTTTTTT. Protein: CASSPTRAGVNEKLFF. The chain couples TRBV7-3 to TRBJ1-4; the D is unclear. Deletions cut 5 bases from V and 5 bases from J, with 18 bases between. Germline CDR1 SGHTA, CDR2 FQGTGA. This CDR3 is 16 amino acids long.

The chain recombines TRBV7-2 with TRBJ2-2, with 10 positions matching TRBD2. CDR1 and CDR2 (germline): SGHTA, FQGNSA. J was trimmed by 5 bases and V by 1 base; bases with no gene match: 4. This CDR3 comprises 16 residues. The CDR3 bases are TGTGCCAGCAGCTTAGTAGCGGGAGGACGGACCGGGGAGCTGTTTTTT. Its translation is CASSLVAGGRTGELFF.

The gene calls are TRBV4-2 and TRBJ2-7; D might be TRBD1 (6 bases). The CDR3 runs 15 residues. Germline loops: CDR1 LGHNA, CDR2 YNFKEQ. V was clipped by 4 bases and J by 3 bases, with 16 bases between them. The CDR3 loop is CASSPSSGVFYEQYF. The CDR3 DNA is TGTGCCAGCAGCCCCTCTTCAGGGGTTTTCTACGAGCAGTACTTC.

The genes are TRBV7-6 and TRBJ2-3; 9 nucleotides line up with TRBD2. Germline V CDR1 and CDR2: SGHVS, FNYEAQ. The J segment lost 2 bases and the V segment lost 1 base, leaving 1 base of the junction unmatched. The CDR3 consists of 15 residues. The DNA for the CDR3 is TGTGCCAGCAGCTTAGAGGGACTAGCCACAGATACGCAGTATTTT. This translates into CASSLEGLATDTQYF.

The chain couples TRBV5-5 to TRBJ1-1; no definite D call. Germline V gene lookup returns CDR1 SGHKS and CDR2 YYEKEE (reference sequence). Deletions cut 0 bases from V and 2 bases from J, with 8 bases between. There are 14 residues in the CDR3. The CDR3 is CASSLGAFNTEAFF. The DNA for the CDR3 is TGTGCCAGCAGCTTGGGGGCTTTCAACACTGAAGCTTTCTTT. Complete variable domain (other parts from reference TRBV5-5 and TRBJ1-1): DAGVTQSPTHLIKTRGQQVTLRCSPISGHKSVSWYQQVLGQGPQFIFQYYEKEERGRGNFPDRFSARQFPNYSSELNVNALLLGDSALYLCASSLGAFNTEAFFGQGTRLTVV.

The rearrangement links TRBV6-5 to TRBJ2-5, with a weak D call TRBD1 (6 bases). Trimming pared 5 bases from V and 2 bases from J, leaving 12 bases between. Germline V gene lookup returns CDR1 MNHEY and CDR2 SVGAGI. The CDR3 spans 14 residues. CDR3 residues: CASSQGPVQETQYF. The CDR3 nucleotides read TGTGCCAGCAGTCAGGGGCCCGTGCAAGAGACCCAGTACTTC.

This chain uses TRBV6-4 with TRBJ2-3; 8 bases line up with TRBD2. Germline V lookup: CDR1 MRHNA, CDR2 SNTAGT. The CDR3 is 14 amino acids. The V gene end was trimmed by 6 bases and the J gene end by 4 bases; junction bases not matched to a gene: 6. This CDR3 is CASRPLAGSDTQYF. DNA for the CDR3: TGTGCCAGCAGGCCGTTAGCGGGGTCAGATACGCAGTATTTT.

Comments on this clone: The DNA is left out, because the CDR3 cannot be placed on it with certainty; the CDR3 is given as TCRdb lists it. The chain joins TRBV21-1 to TRBJ1-5; the table's D call of TRBD1 was not tested on the DNA. TRBV21-1 is described as a pseudogene. Inclusive of both ends, the CDR3 amounts to 16 amino acids. CDR3 sequence: CASSKGVGQGNQPQHF.

In this sample, this clone turned up once. The chain is built from TRBV19 and TRBJ2-5; TRBD2 matches 11 bases. Germline V gene sequence: CDR1 LNHDA, CDR2 SQIVND (reference sequence). The CDR3 runs to 17 residues. V lost 1 base to trimming and J lost 4 bases; unmatched junction nucleotides: 8. The DNA for the CDR3 is TGTGCCAGTAGTATAGTCAGGACTAGCGGGTCCCCAGAGACCCAGTACTTC. Its protein product is CASSIVRTSGSPETQYF.

This chain links TRBV21-1 with TRBJ2-2; the table's TRBD2 call for D was not verified on the DNA. TRBV21-1 is a pseudogene locus. This CDR3 comprises 13 residues. The CDR3 nucleotides read TGTGCCAGCAGCAGGAGGACGGCCGGGGAGCTGTTTTTT. It codes for CASSRRTAGELFF.

With respect to this clone: A read error may produce the germline difference seen at one junction end. The sample carries other DNA sequences with the same CDR3. The chain recombines TRBV12-3 or TRBV12-4 with TRBJ2-7; D uncertain. The CDR3 totals 11 residues. In DNA, the CDR3 is TGCGCCAGCAGTTTTCGGGACGAGCAGTACTTC. Residues: CASSFRDEQYF.

The rearrangement uses TRBV24-1 and TRBJ2-1, with 7 bases fitting TRBD2. The CDR3 is made up of 19 amino acids. Trimming at V came to 1 base and at J to 2 bases, leaving 13 bases not matched to a gene. Looked up from germline, CDR1 is KGHDR and CDR2 is SFDVKD. The CDR3 DNA follows: TGTGCCACCAGTGATTTCGCGGCGGCGGGAGATATCACCTACAATGAGCAGTTCTTC. This gives the protein CATSDFAAAGDITYNEQFF.

The chain recombines TRBV2 with TRBJ2-5; 11 positions match TRBD2. Germline values: CDR1 SNHLY, CDR2 FYNNEI. V was clipped by 6 bases and J by 8 bases; unmatched bases: 11. The CDR3 length is 15 residues. CDR3 sequence reads: CASRKGLADTTTQYF. For the CDR3, the DNA is TGTGCCAGCAGAAAGGGACTAGCGGACACCACTACCCAGTACTTC.

The gene calls are TRBV19 and TRBJ1-4; D is possibly TRBD1 (5 bases). CDR1 is LNHDA and CDR2 is SQIVND in the germline V gene (reference sequence). The CDR3 totals 14 residues. The ends were cut back, 5 bases at V and 7 bases at J, with 14 bases in the middle. CDR3 region: CASSATVVGEKLFF. The CDR3 DNA sequence: TGTGCCAGTAGTGCGACAGTAGTTGGTGAAAAACTGTTTTTT.

J is TRBJ2-3 and V is TRBV29-1, with 9 bases aligning to TRBD2. V trimming: 6 bases; J trimming: 3 bases; junction bases outside the gene matches: 7. This CDR3 is 14 amino acids long. The germline V gene encodes CDR1 SQVTM and CDR2 ANQGSEA. The CDR3 is CSVGTSSDTDTQYF. The CDR3 DNA follows: TGCAGCGTAGGGACTAGCTCAGATACAGATACGCAGTATTTT.

The V and J genes are TRBV3-1 (or the pseudogene TRBV3-2) and TRBJ1-5; no clear D. The CDR3 runs to 14 residues. Trimming stripped 0 bases from V and 4 bases from J, with 7 bases between. Germline CDR1 is LGHDT and CDR2 is YNNKEL (reference sequence). CDR3 DNA sequence: TGTGCCAGCAGCCAAGATCCAGTAAATCAGCCCCAGCATTTT. This gives the protein CASSQDPVNQPQHF.

The V and J genes are TRBV4-1 and TRBJ2-1; possible D gene TRBD2, 5 bases. The CDR3 has 16 amino acids. Germline CDR1 and CDR2: MGHRA and YSYEKL. V lost 5 bases to trimming and J lost 1 base, with 15 bases between them. CDR3 nucleotide sequence: TGCGCCAGCAGCTCCCCCGGAGGACGATCCTACAATGAGCAGTTCTTC. The encoded protein is CASSSPGGRSYNEQFF.

The V gene is TRBV6-1, the J gene TRBJ2-2; 8 bases agree with TRBD2. Trimming removed 8 bases from V and 8 bases from J; junction bases left unmatched: 7. CDR1 is MNHNS and CDR2 is SASEGT in the germline V gene. The CDR3 has 13 residues. The CDR3 region is CASGGAGVGELFF. In DNA, the CDR3 is TGTGCCAGCGGGGGAGCGGGAGTGGGGGAGCTGTTTTTT.

The V call is TRBV6-5, the J call TRBJ1-1; D uncertain. Germline loops: CDR1 MNHEY, CDR2 SVGAGI. V was clipped by 6 bases and J by 2 bases, with 10 bases between them. There are 13 residues in the CDR3. The CDR3 coding sequence is TGTGCCAGCAGGAGGGCTGCCAACACTGAAGCTTTCTTT. It yields the protein CASRRAANTEAFF.

The rearrangement joins TRBV19 to TRBJ2-5; D might be TRBD2 (7 bases). Germline loops: CDR1 LNHDA, CDR2 SQIVND (reference sequence). V was pared by 3 bases and J by 4 bases, with 15 bases between. The length of the CDR3 is 15 residues. CDR3 nucleotides: TGTGCCAGTAGTATGGGGGGGGGCCGACGAGAGACCCAGTACTTC. Its protein product is CASSMGGGRRETQYF.

The chain combines TRBV9 with TRBJ2-2, with TRBD1 identical over 9 bases. Germline CDR1 is SGDLS and CDR2 is YYNGEE. CDR3 length: 16 residues. V dropped 0 bases and J dropped 6; count of bases not matched to a gene: 6. The CDR3 loop reads CASSVAPGTGPGELFF. CDR3 bases: TGTGCCAGCAGCGTAGCTCCCGGGACAGGGCCCGGGGAGCTGTTTTTT. The full variable domain, in which reference TRBV9 and TRBJ2-2 provide the parts outside the CDR3, is DSGVTQTPKHLITATGQRVTLRCSPRSGDLSVYWYQQSLDQGLQFLIQYYNGEERAKGNILERFSAQQFPDLHSELNLSSLELGDSALYFCASSVAPGTGPGELFFGEGSRLTVL.

The V and J genes are TRBV6-5 and TRBJ2-5, with D maybe TRBD2 (6 bases). The CDR3 contains 13 residues. Germline V CDR1 and CDR2: MNHEY, SVGAGI. The ends were cut back, 7 bases at V and 5 bases at J, with 14 bases in the middle. The CDR3 DNA reads TGTGCCAGCACCCCTTCGGCGGGGGAGACCCAGTACTTC. This codes for CASTPSAGETQYF.

V and J are TRBV5-1 and TRBJ1-1; D perhaps matches TRBD1 (6 bases). Germline CDR1 reads SGHRS; CDR2 reads YFSETQ. The CDR3 spans 15 residues. Trimming left V 2 bases short and J 7 bases short, with 18 bases between. This CDR3 reads CASSFTGRAYREAFF. CDR3 coding DNA: TGCGCCAGCAGCTTCACAGGGAGGGCTTACCGTGAAGCTTTCTTT.

This chain uses TRBV6-6 with TRBJ2-7, with 9 nucleotides matching TRBD1. Losses at the gene ends were 7 bases for V and 12 bases for J; bases not matched to a gene: 16. The CDR3 spans 14 residues. Germline V gives CDR1 MNHNY, CDR2 SVGAGI (reference sequence). CDR3 sequence: CASNPTGQGFFRYF. CDR3 DNA: TGTGCCAGCAACCCGACGGGACAGGGTTTTTTTCGGTACTTC.

The CDR3 bases are TGCGCCAGCAGCTTGGTAATTAGCGGGAGTCGAGACGAGCAGTACTTC. It codes for CASSLVISGSRDEQYF. The chain combines TRBV5-1 with TRBJ2-7; 9 nucleotides agree with TRBD2. The V and J ends lost 0 bases and 5 bases, in that order; junction bases with no gene match: 9. The CDR3 totals 16 residues. Germline lookup yields CDR1 SGHRS and CDR2 YFSETQ.

This chain uses TRBV9 with TRBJ2-1; D is unresolved. This CDR3 is 13 amino acids long. Looked up from germline, CDR1 is SGDLS and CDR2 is YYNGEE. V lost 3 bases, J lost 12 bases, and 16 bases lay in between. The CDR3 spells CASSAPRVSAQFF. DNA of the CDR3: TGTGCCAGCAGCGCCCCACGGGTAAGCGCGCAGTTCTTC. The whole variable domain, filled in from reference TRBV9 and TRBJ2-1, reads DSGVTQTPKHLITATGQRVTLRCSPRSGDLSVYWYQQSLDQGLQFLIQYYNGEERAKGNILERFSAQQFPDLHSELNLSSLELGDSALYFCASSAPRVSAQFFGPGTRLTVL.

This clone was seen only once. The chain couples TRBV27 to TRBJ1-5; TRBD1 is a possible D gene (5 bases). The germline CDR1 and CDR2 sequences are MNHEY and SMNVEV (reference sequence). Trimming shortened V by 7 bases and J by 3 bases, and 13 bases separated the two germline ends. This CDR3 has 14 amino acids. The CDR3, as DNA: TGTGCCAGCAAAAAAACAGGTTTCAATCAGCCCCAGCATTTT. Its translation is CASKKTGFNQPQHF.

On this clone itself: Additional DNA sequences in this sample encode the identical CDR3. The J gene is TRBJ2-7, the V gene TRBV21-1; TRBD1, the table's D call, was not compared with the DNA. TRBV21-1 is a recognized pseudogene. This CDR3 contains 18 residues. CDR3: CASSKVGGARTGAYEQYF. CDR3 in DNA: TGTGCCAGCAGCAAAGTAGGGGGGGCCAGGACAGGGGCCTACGAGCAGTACTTC.

The V call is TRBV3-1 (or the pseudogene TRBV3-2), the J call TRBJ1-2; 9 bases match TRBD1. V was pared by 4 bases and J by 3 bases, with 3 bases of the junction left unmatched. The germline CDR1 and CDR2 sequences are LGHDT and YNNKEL (reference sequence). This CDR3 is 14 amino acids long. In DNA form, the CDR3 reads TGTGCCAGCAGCCTCCGACAGGGGGACTATGGCTACACCTTC. It translates to CASSLRQGDYGYTF.